These T cell receptor beta chains were read from a single sample in a study of Tregs in tolerant kidney transplant recipients. Libraries were prepared by immunoSEQ multiplex PCR; TCRdb keeps only in-frame clonotypes and omits some of them. The sample includes about 110,000 clones, 85% to 90% seen only once; the top ten take approximately 0.34%. This specimen was CD4+ T cells from blood, taken before the transplant. These receptors came from a human donor who received a combined kidney and bone marrow transplant. Both conserved end residues are part of each CDR3. Each record gives: J gene, clone size, V gene, D gene, CDR3 protein, CDR3 DNA. D genes are given only for firm matches. Size is stated for part of the rows, as once, few or many counts, or as a class when the clone is expanded.

>TRBJ2-3|-|TRBV2|-
CASSEGQGGDTQYF
TGTGCCAGCAGTGAAGGCCAGGGCGGAGATACGCAGTATTTT
>TRBJ1-1|-|TRBV5-4|TRBD1
CASRPGTGSPEAFF
TGTGCCAGCAGACCCGGGACAGGCAGCCCTGAAGCTTTCTTT
>TRBJ1-2|-|TRBV14|TRBD1
CASSQIGTGFKADGYTF
TGTGCCAGCAGCCAAATCGGGACAGGGTTCAAGGCGGATGGCTACACCTTC
>TRBJ1-4|-|TRBV5-1|TRBD1
CASNRGPTNEKLFF
TGCGCCAGCAACAGGGGGCCAACTAATGAAAAACTGTTTTTT
>TRBJ2-7|-|TRBV6-5|-
CASSTGTKTVYEQYF
TGTGCCAGCAGTACCGGGACAAAGACCGTCTACGAGCAGTACTTC
>TRBJ1-1|-|TRBV29-1|TRBD1
CSVGTGGNTEAFF
TGCAGCGTCGGAACAGGGGGCAACACTGAAGCTTTCTTT
>TRBJ2-2|-|TRBV5-1|-
CASSLVSANTGELFF
TGCGCCAGCAGCTTGGTTTCTGCGAACACCGGGGAGCTGTTTTTT
>TRBJ2-3|-|TRBV11-3|-
CASSSSADTQYF
TGTGCCAGCAGTTCGAGCGCAGATACGCAGTATTTT
>TRBJ2-7|-|TRBV20-1|-
CSAGRSYEQYF
TGCAGTGCTGGCAGAAGCTACGAGCAGTACTTC
>TRBJ2-7|-|TRBV27|TRBD2
CASSLSHNPGGLAGRSSYEQYF
TGTGCCAGCAGTCTATCCCACAACCCCGGGGGACTAGCGGGACGAAGCTCCTACGAGCAGTACTTC
>TRBJ1-4|once|TRBV19|-
CASSMDSVNEKLFF
TGTGCCAGTAGTATGGATAGCGTTAATGAAAAACTGTTTTTT
>TRBJ1-2|-|TRBV10-3|TRBD1
CAITRGGGQNYGYTF
TGTGCCATCACAAGGGGTGGGGGACAGAACTATGGCTACACCTTC
>TRBJ2-1|-|TRBV27|TRBD2
CASSFALAGAVEQFF
TGTGCCAGCAGTTTTGCCCTAGCGGGAGCGGTTGAGCAGTTCTTC
>TRBJ2-2|-|TRBV11-2|-
CASSLDRVGTGELFF
TGTGCCAGCAGCTTAGACAGGGTGGGGACCGGGGAGCTGTTTTTT
>TRBJ2-7|-|TRBV2|-
CASSAQGPEQYF
TGTGCCAGCAGCGCCCAGGGGCCGGAGCAGTACTTC
>TRBJ2-7|-|TRBV19|TRBD2
CASKSGGAYEQYF
TGTGCCAGTAAGTCCGGGGGGGCCTACGAGCAGTACTTC
>TRBJ2-2|-|TRBV6-5|TRBD1
CASKFNRGSTGELFF
TGTGCCAGCAAATTTAACAGGGGTAGCACCGGGGAGCTGTTTTTT
>TRBJ1-2|once|TRBV13|TRBD1
CASSLGGPGQGRPYGYTF
TGTGCCAGCAGCTTAGGTGGGCCGGGACAGGGGAGACCCTATGGCTACACCTTC
>TRBJ2-2|-|TRBV7-9|-
CASSRLVPGELFF
TGTGCCAGCAGCAGACTAGTTCCCGGGGAGCTGTTTTTT
>TRBJ1-1|-|TRBV7-2|-
CASSPGRGTEAFF
TGTGCCAGCAGCCCTGGGAGGGGCACTGAAGCTTTCTTT
>TRBJ2-4|once|TRBV9|TRBD2
CASSVYPGLAGGRGKNIQYF
TGTGCCAGCAGCGTTTATCCGGGACTAGCGGGAGGAAGAGGCAAAAACATTCAGTACTTC
>TRBJ1-1|-|TRBV28|-
CASSSSSAGGETEAFF
TGTGCCAGCAGTTCCTCATCGGCCGGGGGGGAGACTGAAGCTTTCTTT
>TRBJ2-5|-|TRBV5-4|-
CASSLRGQETQYF
TGTGCCAGCAGCCTGAGAGGGCAAGAGACCCAGTACTTC
>TRBJ1-2|-|TRBV5-6|TRBD1
CASSGEGQGFGYGYTF
TGTGCCAGCAGCGGAGAGGGACAGGGTTTTGGCTATGGCTACACCTTC
>TRBJ2-6|-|TRBV27|TRBD1
CASSPGTARSGANVLTF
TGTGCCAGCAGTCCCGGGACAGCTAGATCTGGGGCCAACGTCCTGACTTTC
>TRBJ2-7|-|TRBV5-5|-
CASSLVSGDSLIF
TGTGCCAGCAGCTTGGTTTCGGGGGACAGTCTTATCTTC
>TRBJ1-1|-|TRBV30|-
CAWTWAGIGTEAFF
TGTGCCTGGACTTGGGCAGGGATTGGGACTGAAGCTTTCTTT
>TRBJ2-3|-|TRBV28|-
CASSLPRTDTQYF
TGTGCCAGCAGTTTGCCGAGAACAGATACGCAGTATTTT
>TRBJ1-2|-|TRBV7-9|TRBD1
CASSMGQGGSNYGYTF
TGTGCCAGCAGCATGGGACAGGGAGGGTCGAACTATGGCTACACCTTC